Reported below is one T cell receptor (beta chain). The sample comes from a study of blood T cell repertoires in COVID-19. Looking at the study overall: The United States, Italy and Spain were the sources of the acute and convalescent COVID-19 samples. Sources were T cells, B-cell-depleted T cells, or PBMCs; the material itself was cDNA or gDNA.

Germline V gene lookup returns CDR1 LGHDT and CDR2 YNNKEL (reference sequence). Trimming removed 2 bases at V and 3 bases at J, with 11 bases between. This CDR3 spans 16 amino acids. In the original workflow: The assay estimated nucleated cells by amplifying reference gene primers. Clones were sequenced by immunoSEQ multiplex PCR, and TCRdb holds only the in-frame ones, with some missing. The V and J calls and the clone size are those of that table, but D and trimming were determined from the DNA. The data contain over 150,000 clones, roughly 88% of them singletons. J is TRBJ1-6 and V is TRBV3-1 (or the pseudogene TRBV3-2); D possibly corresponds to TRBD1 (6 bases). This sequence was found in a human donor in a cohort sampled during active COVID-19. Sequencing was performed on peripheral blood. In DNA, the CDR3 is TGTGCCAGCAGCCAACCTCAGGGGATCTATAATTCACCCCTCCACTTT. Translating gives CASSQPQGIYNSPLHF.